The T cell receptor beta chain under discussion was sequenced for a study of OX40 agonist ivuxolimab in advanced cancers. Study in general: Ivuxolimab, which patients received intravenously every 2 weeks, was dosed at 0.01 to 10 mg/kg. Regarding the study as a whole: The authors did not determine the antigen specificity of the expanded peripheral T cells. The mean number of expanded clones was higher in CD8+ T cells than in CD4+. At 0.1 to 3.0 mg/kg and by week 6, clonal expansion occurred in CD4+ and CD8+ blood T cells.

Here immunoSEQ multiplex PCR was the method, and the copy in TCRdb shows in-frame clones only, minus some. The top ten hold less than 35% of the sample, which has 35,000 to 40,000 clones, more than 75% seen once. Of note for this clone: Its antigen is still unknown.

Germline assignment: CDR1 MNHNY and CDR2 SVGAGI (reference sequence). The CDR3 runs 13 residues. V gave up 6 bases and J gave up 3 bases, with 11 bases separating them. The source was CD4+ or CD8+ T cells sorted from blood, collected in a trial of the OX40 agonist ivuxolimab. The source of this sequence is an adult with an advanced solid tumor such as melanoma, head and neck, liver or kidney cancer. The rearrangement joins TRBV6-6 to TRBJ1-1; D unresolved. The CDR3 DNA reads TGTGCCAGCAGACCCCGGGCAGACACTGAAGCTTTCTTT. The encoded protein is CASRPRADTEAFF.